In its sample, the clone carrying this T cell receptor (beta chain) was seen many times. Its antigen is unknown. CDR1 and CDR2 (germline): MDHEN, SYDVKM. The CDR3 length is 15 residues. The junction had 7 bases not matched to a gene; V was cut back by 6 bases and J by 5 bases. The data were obtained in a study of T cells in Graves' hyperthyroidism and ophthalmopathy. Whole-study context: Peripheral blood was obtained at initial diagnosis, preceding any treatment. Study-wide points: For ophthalmopathy, model prediction preceded onset by a median 6.5 months.

Researchers took RNA transcripts and amplified the TCR beta CDR3 regions from them. A set of HTBI primers served as the primers for a first-round RT-PCR of the TCR CDR3. Each CDR3 protein is one row after TCRdb ran MiXCR on the multiplex PCR reads. Here the sample spans about 640,000 distinct CDR3 sequences, 13% to 15% being singletons. V gene TRBV28 combines with J gene TRBJ2-4; 10 positions agree with TRBD1. Sequenced sample: blood. The receptor's source is a woman between 50 and 59 years old with Graves' ophthalmopathy. This CDR3 reads CASSFAGTGENIQYF. CDR3 coding DNA: TGTGCCAGCAGCTTCGCCGGGACAGGGGAAAACATTCAGTACTTC.